Each of the 8 T cell receptor beta chains below was sequenced from the same sample in a study of a mutant IDH1 vaccine in newly diagnosed glioma. Documented time point: baseline, week 1 (first vaccination visit). Treatment here: pre-vaccination baseline after standard-of-care therapy. Libraries were prepared by immunoSEQ multiplex PCR; TCRdb keeps only in-frame clonotypes and omits some of them. The repertoire holds approximately 92,000 clones, with about four fifths as singletons. Material: PBMCs, obtained from a glioma patient treated with radiotherapy, temozolomide or both. These receptors originate from a man aged 35 to 55 with glioma.

V gene TRBV7-9 combines with J gene TRBJ1-3; 9 nucleotides match TRBD1. Germline trimming cut 5 bases from V and 0 bases from J; bases unmatched to any gene: 5. The germline V gene has CDR1 SEHNR and CDR2 FQNEAQ (reference sequence). This CDR3 comprises 16 residues. This CDR3 reads CASSQPGQGSGNTIYF. CDR3 DNA sequence: TGTGCCAGCAGCCAGCCGGGACAGGGCTCTGGAAACACCATATATTTT.

This clone appeared a single time. The chain links TRBV29-1 to TRBJ1-2; D is unresolved. The V gene's germline CDR1 is SQVTM and CDR2 ANQGSEA. The CDR3 length is 13 residues. Trimming removed 5 bases from V and 1 base from J, with 11 bases in between. The DNA of the CDR3 is TGCAGCGTTCAGCATAGCTTTAACTATGGCTACACCTTC. This translates into CSVQHSFNYGYTF.

The gene calls are TRBV4-2 and TRBJ2-3; 8 bases are a match to TRBD1. J lost 2 bases, V lost 4 bases, and 5 bases had no gene match. The CDR3 totals 15 residues. The V gene's germline CDR1 is LGHNA and CDR2 YNFKEQ. The DNA for the CDR3 is TGTGCCAGCAGCCGAGGGACAGGCGTCACAGATACGCAGTATTTT. Its protein product is CASSRGTGVTDTQYF.

J is TRBJ2-1 and V is TRBV19; no clear D gene. Germline V gives CDR1 LNHDA, CDR2 SQIVND (reference sequence). This CDR3 region has 12 residues. V dropped 3 bases and J dropped 7 bases, with 7 bases sitting between them. Here the CDR3 DNA reads TGTGCCAGTAGTATGCTGCAGAATGAGCAGTTCTTC. Protein sequence: CASSMLQNEQFF.

This clone was seen only once. The chain recombines TRBV19 with TRBJ2-5, with 8 bases lining up with TRBD2. Germline CDR1 reads LNHDA; CDR2 reads SQIVND (reference sequence). V lost 6 bases to trimming and J lost 5 bases; unmatched junction nucleotides: 8. The CDR3 totals 14 residues. The CDR3: CASSGGASTETQYF. DNA of the CDR3: TGTGCCAGTAGCGGGGGGGCCTCTACCGAGACCCAGTACTTC.

There are many counts of this clone. V gene TRBV11-3 combines with J gene TRBJ2-2; D remains ambiguous. V lost 0 bases, J lost 4 bases, and 6 bases lay in between. This CDR3 has 14 amino acids. Germline values: CDR1 SGHNT, CDR2 YENEEA. The CDR3 DNA is TGTGCCAGCAGCTTAGATGGTGGCACCGGGGAGCTGTTTTTT. Residues: CASSLDGGTGELFF. The whole variable domain, remainder taken from reference TRBV11-3 and TRBJ2-2, is EAGVVQSPRYKIIEKKQPVAFWCNPISGHNTLYWYLQNLGQGPELLIRYENEEAVDDSQLPKDRFSAERLKGVDSTLKIQPAELGDSAVYLCASSLDGGTGELFFGEGSRLTVL.

This chain connects TRBV9 to TRBJ2-7, with TRBD2 matching over 12 bases. With 3 bases clipped from V and 2 bases from J, the junction kept 6 bases outside the gene matches. This CDR3 region has 16 residues. CDR1 and CDR2 (germline): SGDLS, YYNGEE. The CDR3 region is CASSAGTSGSPYEQYF. The CDR3 coding sequence is TGTGCCAGCAGCGCAGGGACTAGCGGGTCCCCCTACGAGCAGTACTTC.

This rearrangement joins TRBV19 to TRBJ1-6; D is unresolved. Germline V CDR1 and CDR2: LNHDA, SQIVND (reference sequence). Trimming left V 5 bases short and J 5 bases short, with 7 bases between. This CDR3 is 13 amino acids long. CDR3 sequence reads: CASSSVNNSPLHF. CDR3 nucleotide sequence: TGTGCCAGTAGTTCAGTGAATAATTCACCCCTCCACTTT.